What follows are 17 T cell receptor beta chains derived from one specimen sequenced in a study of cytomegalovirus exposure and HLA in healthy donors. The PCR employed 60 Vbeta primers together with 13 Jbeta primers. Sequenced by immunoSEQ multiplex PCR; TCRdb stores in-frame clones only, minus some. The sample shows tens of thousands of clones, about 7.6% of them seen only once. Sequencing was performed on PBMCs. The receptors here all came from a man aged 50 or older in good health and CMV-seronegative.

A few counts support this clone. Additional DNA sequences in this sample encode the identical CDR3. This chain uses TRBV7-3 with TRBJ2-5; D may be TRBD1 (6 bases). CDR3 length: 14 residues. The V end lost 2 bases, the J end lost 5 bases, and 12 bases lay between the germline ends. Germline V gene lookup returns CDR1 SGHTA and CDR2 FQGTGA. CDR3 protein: CASSLGGLGETQYF. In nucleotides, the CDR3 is TGTGCCAGCAGCTTAGGGGGCCTTGGGGAGACCCAGTACTTC.

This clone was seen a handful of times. The CDR3 loop is CSVDTGGITDTQYF. The DNA for the CDR3 is TGCAGCGTTGATACAGGGGGAATTACAGATACGCAGTATTTT. The chain recombines TRBV29-1 with TRBJ2-3, with TRBD1 matching over 8 bases. The CDR3 has 14 amino acids. Unmatched junction bases numbered 5, after V lost 3 bases and J lost 3 bases. CDR1 and CDR2 from the germline V gene are SQVTM and ANQGSEA.

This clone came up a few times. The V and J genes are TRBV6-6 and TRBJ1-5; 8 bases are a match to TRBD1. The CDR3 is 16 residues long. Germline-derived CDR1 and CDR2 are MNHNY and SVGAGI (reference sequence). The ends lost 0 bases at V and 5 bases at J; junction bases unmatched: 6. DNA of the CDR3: TGTGCCAGCAGTTACTCGACGTACAGGGGGGATCAGCCCCAGCATTTT. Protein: CASSYSTYRGDQPQHF.

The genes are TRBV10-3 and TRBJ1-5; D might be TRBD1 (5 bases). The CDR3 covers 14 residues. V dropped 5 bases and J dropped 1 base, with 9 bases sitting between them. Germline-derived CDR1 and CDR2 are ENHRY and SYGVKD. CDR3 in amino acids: CAISSTESNQPQHF. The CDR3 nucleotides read TGTGCCATCAGTTCGACAGAAAGCAATCAGCCCCAGCATTTT.

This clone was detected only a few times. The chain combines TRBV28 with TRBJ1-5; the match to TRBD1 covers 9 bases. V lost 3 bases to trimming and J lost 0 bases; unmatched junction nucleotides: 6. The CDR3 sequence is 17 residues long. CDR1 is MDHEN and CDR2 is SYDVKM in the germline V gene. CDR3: CASSFPGQGFSNQPQHF. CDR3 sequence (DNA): TGTGCCAGCAGTTTCCCGGGACAGGGCTTTAGCAATCAGCCCCAGCATTTT.

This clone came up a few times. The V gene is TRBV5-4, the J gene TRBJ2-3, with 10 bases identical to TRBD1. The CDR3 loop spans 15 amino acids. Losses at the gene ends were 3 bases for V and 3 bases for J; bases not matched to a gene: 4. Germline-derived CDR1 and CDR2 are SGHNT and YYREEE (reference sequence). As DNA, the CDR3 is TGTGCCAGCAGCTCGGGGACAGGGGCAACAGATACGCAGTATTTT. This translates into CASSSGTGATDTQYF.

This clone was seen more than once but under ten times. The CDR3 sequence is CASSSLTEVGFSTDTQYF. The CDR3 nucleotides are TGTGCCAGCAGTTCCTTGACAGAAGTAGGCTTTAGCACAGATACGCAGTATTTT. The rearrangement joins TRBV27 to TRBJ2-3, with D possibly TRBD1 on 5 matching bases. This CDR3 spans 18 amino acids. V gave up 4 bases and J gave up 0 bases, with 20 bases separating them. Germline CDR1 and CDR2: MNHEY and SMNVEV (reference sequence).

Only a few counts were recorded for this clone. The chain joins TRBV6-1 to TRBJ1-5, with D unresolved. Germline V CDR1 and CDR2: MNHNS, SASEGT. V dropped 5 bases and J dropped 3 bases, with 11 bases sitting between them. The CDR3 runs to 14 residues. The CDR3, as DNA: TGTGCCAGCAGTACCACTGATGACAATCAGCCCCAGCATTTT. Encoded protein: CASSTTDDNQPQHF.

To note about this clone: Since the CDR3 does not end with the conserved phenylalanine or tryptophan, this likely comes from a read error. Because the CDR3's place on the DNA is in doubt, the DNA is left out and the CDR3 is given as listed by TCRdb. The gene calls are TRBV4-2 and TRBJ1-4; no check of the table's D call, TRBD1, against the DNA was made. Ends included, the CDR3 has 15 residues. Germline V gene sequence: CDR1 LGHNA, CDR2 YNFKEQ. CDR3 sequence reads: CASSPSGTGGEKMFL.

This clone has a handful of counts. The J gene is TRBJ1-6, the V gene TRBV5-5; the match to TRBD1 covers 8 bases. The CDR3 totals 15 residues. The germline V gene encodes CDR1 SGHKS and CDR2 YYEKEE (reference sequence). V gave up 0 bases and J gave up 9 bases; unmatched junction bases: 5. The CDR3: CASSLGYDRGSPLHF. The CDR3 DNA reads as TGTGCCAGCAGCTTGGGTTATGACAGGGGTTCACCCCTCCACTTT.

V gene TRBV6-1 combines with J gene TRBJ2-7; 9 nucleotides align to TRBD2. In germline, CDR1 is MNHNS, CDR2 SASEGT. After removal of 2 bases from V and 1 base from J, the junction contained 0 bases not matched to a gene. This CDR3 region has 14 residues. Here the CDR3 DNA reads TGTGCCAGCAGTGAACTAGCGGGATCCTACGAGCAGTACTTC. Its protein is CASSELAGSYEQYF.

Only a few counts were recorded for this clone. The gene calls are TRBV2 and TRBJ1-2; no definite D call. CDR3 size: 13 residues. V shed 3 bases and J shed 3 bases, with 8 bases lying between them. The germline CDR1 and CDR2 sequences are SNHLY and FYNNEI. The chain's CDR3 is CASSDSVYYGYTF. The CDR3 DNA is TGTGCCAGCAGTGATTCCGTATACTATGGCTACACCTTC.

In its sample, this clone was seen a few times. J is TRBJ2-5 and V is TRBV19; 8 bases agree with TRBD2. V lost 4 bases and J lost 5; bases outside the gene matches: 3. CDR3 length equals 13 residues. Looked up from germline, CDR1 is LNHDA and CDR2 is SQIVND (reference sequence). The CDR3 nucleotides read TGTGCCAGTAGTAGGACTAGCAGGGAGACCCAGTACTTC. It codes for CASSRTSRETQYF. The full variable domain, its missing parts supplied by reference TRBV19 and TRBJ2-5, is DGGITQSPKYLFRKEGQNVTLSCEQNLNHDAMYWYRQDPGQGLRLIYYSQIVNDFQKGDIAEGYSVSREKKESFPLTVTSAQKNPTAFYLCASSRTSRETQYFGPGTRLLVL.

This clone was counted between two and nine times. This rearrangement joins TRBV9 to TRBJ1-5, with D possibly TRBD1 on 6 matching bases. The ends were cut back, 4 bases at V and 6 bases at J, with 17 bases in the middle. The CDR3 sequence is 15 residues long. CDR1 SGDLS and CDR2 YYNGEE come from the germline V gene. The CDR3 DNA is TGTGCCAGCAGCAGAGAGGGGGACGGCGGTCAGCCCCAGCATTTT. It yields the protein CASSREGDGGQPQHF.

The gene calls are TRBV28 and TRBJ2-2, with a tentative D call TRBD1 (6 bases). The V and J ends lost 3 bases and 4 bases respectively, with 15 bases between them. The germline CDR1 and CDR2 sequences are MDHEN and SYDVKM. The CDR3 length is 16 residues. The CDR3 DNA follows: TGTGCCAGCAGTTTGCACGGGACACAAAGCACCGGGGAGCTGTTTTTT. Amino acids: CASSLHGTQSTGELFF.

The DNA for the CDR3 is TGTGCCAGCGGAGACGGATCCTACGAGCAGTACTTC. Amino acids: CASGDGSYEQYF. The gene calls are TRBV7-9 and TRBJ2-7; D gene unclear. CDR1 and CDR2 from the germline V gene are SEHNR and FQNEAQ (reference sequence). The germline V and J ends were trimmed by 8 bases and 1 base, with 9 bases remaining between them. This CDR3 comprises 12 residues. The whole variable domain, remainder taken from reference TRBV7-9 and TRBJ2-7, is DTGVSQNPRHKITKRGQNVTFRCDPISEHNRLYWYRQTLGQGPEFLTYFQNEAQLEKSRLLSDRFSAERPKGSFSTLEIQRTEQGDSAMYLCASGDGSYEQYFGPGTRLTVT.

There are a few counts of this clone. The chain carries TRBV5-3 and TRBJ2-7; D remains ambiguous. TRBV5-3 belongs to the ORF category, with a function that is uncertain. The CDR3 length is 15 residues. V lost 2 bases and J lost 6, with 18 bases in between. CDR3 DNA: TGTGCCAGAAGCTTAAATCAACACCCTTCGTGCGAGCAGTACTTC. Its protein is CARSLNQHPSCEQYF.